This T cell receptor beta chain derives from a study of vaccination and CD4 T cells after COVID-19. Study observations and caveats: Convalescent patients showed a median around 90% of reactive clones that were seen only post-vaccination.

This clonotype was seen only a few times. As yet, its antigen is unknown. The treatment was: approximately 9-day PBMC culture with coronavirus spike peptide pools or control peptides (ViraFEST assay). Positive PCR dates covered March to December 2020, before US Alpha, Beta and Delta variants. Trimming at V came to 5 bases and at J to 8 bases, leaving 10 bases not matched to a gene. There are 15 residues in the CDR3. Germline V gives CDR1 SGHTA, CDR2 FQGNSA. Cultured CD4+ T cell DNA was sequenced using the Oncomine TCR Beta short-read assay. In TCRdb, the PCR reads were re-called with MiXCR into one record per CDR3 protein. The table lists some 11,000 distinct CDR3 sequences, 32% of them singletons.

The genes are TRBV7-2 and TRBJ2-1; 9 nucleotides align to TRBD1. The sequence derives from a human donor who had recovered from COVID-19. The sample in question was CD4+ T cells from blood, cultured in vitro, obtained after SARS-CoV-2 vaccination. CDR3 residues: CASSDAGTGFDEQFF. CDR3 coding DNA: TGTGCCAGCAGCGACGCCGGGACAGGGTTCGATGAGCAGTTCTTC.